Listed below are T cell receptor beta chains from one sample, sequenced in a study of blood T cell repertoires in COVID-19. Repertoires were generated with immunoSEQ multiplex PCR, while TCRdb's copy carries only in-frame clones and drops some. Altogether hundreds of thousands of clones are present, roughly 85% being singletons, with the ten largest covering over 7.5%. Sequencing was performed on PBMCs or T cells enriched from blood (not recorded which). All receptors derive from a woman aged 45-60 years with acute COVID-19. Both conserved end residues are part of each CDR3. D genes are given only for firm matches. Where a row states a size, it is once, few, many or the class of an expanded clone; other rows omit it.

V gene,J gene,clone size,D gene,CDR3 protein,CDR3 DNA
TRBV13,TRBJ2-4,-,TRBD2,CASSLEIAGGTIQYF,TGTGCCAGCAGCTTAGAAATAGCGGGGGGGACCATTCAGTACTTC
TRBV19,TRBJ1-5,-,TRBD1,CASRGAENNQPQHF,TGTGCCAGCAGGGGGGCGGAAAACAATCAGCCCCAGCATTTT
TRBV19,TRBJ1-5,-,-,CASSIAVNQPQHF,TGTGCCAGTAGTATAGCAGTAAATCAGCCCCAGCATTTT
TRBV27,TRBJ2-2,-,-,CASSLRSDRGELFF,TGTGCCAGCAGTTTAAGGAGCGATAGGGGGGAGCTGTTTTTT
TRBV20-1,TRBJ1-6,-,TRBD1,CSASMDRNSPLHF,TGCAGTGCTAGTATGGACAGGAATTCACCCCTCCACTTT
TRBV20-1,TRBJ2-1,-,-,CSARVREQFF,TGCAGTGCTAGGGTTCGGGAGCAGTTCTTC
TRBV3-1/TRBV3-2,TRBJ1-3,-,-,CASSQGQYSGNTIYF,TGTGCCAGCAGCCAAGGACAATACTCTGGAAACACCATATATTTT
TRBV7-3,TRBJ1-6,-,TRBD1,CASSPGGANSPLHF,TGTGCCAGCAGCCCAGGGGGAGCTAATTCACCCCTCCACTTT
TRBV5-1,TRBJ2-3,-,-,CASFHAPGIVNTQYF,TGCGCCAGCTTTCACGCCCCAGGGATAGTAAATACGCAGTATTTT
TRBV10-3,TRBJ2-5,-,TRBD1,CAISEYRGLGETQYF,TGTGCCATCAGTGAGTACAGGGGGCTGGGGGAGACCCAGTACTTC
TRBV6-6,TRBJ2-7,-,-,CASSYSVGQKTREQYF,TGTGCCAGCAGTTACTCGGTTGGACAGAAGACCCGCGAGCAGTACTTC
TRBV5-4,TRBJ1-1,-,-,CASSMPGRGKATEAFF,TGTGCCAGCAGCATGCCTGGCCGGGGGAAGGCCACTGAAGCTTTCTTT
TRBV10-3,TRBJ2-3,once,TRBD2,CASQGTSGADTQYF,TGTGCCAGCCAAGGGACTAGCGGTGCAGATACGCAGTATTTT
TRBV12-3/TRBV12-4,TRBJ2-7,-,-,CASVLWRGYEQYF,TGTGCCAGCGTCTTATGGCGCGGCTACGAGCAGTACTTC
TRBV6-2/TRBV6-3,TRBJ2-2,once,TRBD1,CASSPRDRGSSGELFF,TGTGCCAGCAGTCCCCGGGACAGGGGGTCTTCCGGGGAGCTGTTTTTT
TRBV12-3/TRBV12-4,TRBJ1-2,once,-,CASSRRALEVYF,TGTGCCAGCAGCCGGAGGGCCTTGGAGGTCTACTTC
TRBV4-2,TRBJ2-1,-,TRBD2,CASSQDVGLAGGPSPNEQFF,TGTGCCAGCAGCCAAGATGTGGGACTAGCGGGGGGCCCCTCTCCAAATGAGCAGTTCTTC
TRBV9,TRBJ2-5,-,-,CASSVVGSPPETQYF,TGTGCCAGCAGCGTAGTGGGCTCTCCCCCAGAGACCCAGTACTTC
TRBV2,TRBJ1-2,-,TRBD1,CASSDNGQGEYGYTF,TGTGCCAGCAGTGATAATGGACAGGGAGAATATGGCTACACCTTC
TRBV7-2,TRBJ2-2,-,-,CASAAANTGELFF,TGTGCCAGCGCCGCGGCGAACACCGGGGAGCTGTTTTTT
TRBV3-1/TRBV3-2,TRBJ2-1,-,TRBD2,CASSQVASGNEQFF,TGTGCCAGCAGCCAAGTCGCTAGCGGCAATGAGCAGTTCTTC
TRBV11-2,TRBJ2-7,-,TRBD1,CASSSKQGISYEQYF,TGTGCCAGCAGCTCCAAACAGGGGATATCCTACGAGCAGTACTTC
TRBV5-5,TRBJ2-1,-,TRBD2,CASSLGAGVYNEQFF,TGTGCCAGCAGCTTGGGAGCGGGGGTTTACAATGAGCAGTTCTTC
TRBV7-2,TRBJ1-1,-,-,CASSLRSFPRGAFF,TGTGCCAGCAGCTTACGGAGTTTTCCTAGGGGAGCTTTCTTT
TRBV15,TRBJ1-3,-,TRBD1,CATRRTPGTEGNTIYF,TGTGCCACCAGGCGGACCCCTGGGACAGAAGGAAACACCATATATTTT
TRBV11-2,TRBJ2-2,-,TRBD2,CASSFSNSPSGANTGELFF,TGTGCCAGCAGCTTTAGCAATTCCCCGAGCGGGGCGAACACCGGGGAGCTGTTTTTT
TRBV2,TRBJ2-5,-,TRBD1,CASRRTSGTGKGETQYF,TGTGCCAGCAGACGTACCTCCGGGACAGGAAAAGGAGAGACCCAGTACTTC
TRBV30,TRBJ1-4,-,TRBD1,CAWNPGGLGEKLFF,TGTGCCTGGAACCCAGGGGGCCTTGGTGAAAAACTGTTTTTT
TRBV27,TRBJ2-1,-,-,CASMRRGPTYNEQFF,TGTGCCAGCATGAGGCGGGGGCCCACCTACAATGAGCAGTTCTTC
TRBV5-4,TRBJ2-5,once,-,CASSTRQETQYF,TGTGCCAGCAGCACACGCCAAGAGACCCAGTACTTC
TRBV3-1/TRBV3-2,TRBJ2-7,-,-,CASSQESLFYEQYF,TGTGCCAGCAGCCAAGAGAGTCTGTTCTACGAGCAGTACTTC
TRBV18,TRBJ2-7,-,TRBD1,CASSPNSGTGDYEQYF,TGTGCCAGCTCACCAAATTCCGGGACAGGGGACTACGAGCAGTACTTC
TRBV5-1,TRBJ2-7,-,-,CASSLGQAQGDYEQYF,TGCGCCAGCAGCTTGGGCCAGGCACAGGGCGACTACGAGCAGTACTTC
TRBV7-9,TRBJ1-6,-,-,CASSREGSSYNSPLHF,TGTGCCAGCAGTAGGGAGGGAAGCTCCTATAATTCACCCCTCCACTTT
TRBV3-1/TRBV3-2,TRBJ1-3,-,TRBD1,CASSQDGRRTGARNTIYF,TGTGCCAGCAGCCAAGATGGACGTCGGACAGGGGCAAGAAACACCATATATTTT
TRBV7-9,TRBJ2-7,-,TRBD1,CASSEIGQGHEQYF,TGTGCCAGCAGCGAAATTGGACAGGGCCACGAGCAGTACTTC
TRBV7-3,TRBJ2-7,-,-,CASSKYSGQNYEQYF,TGTGCCAGCAGCAAATATTCGGGACAAAACTACGAGCAGTACTTC
TRBV27,TRBJ1-5,-,TRBD1,CASSLGQGLGQPQHF,TGTGCCAGCAGCCTTGGACAGGGCTTGGGTCAGCCCCAGCATTTT
TRBV7-9,TRBJ2-7,-,-,CASSLGGPYEQYF,TGTGCCAGCAGCTTAGGCGGTCCCTACGAGCAGTACTTC
TRBV12-3/TRBV12-4,TRBJ1-2,-,TRBD1,CASSEQGPYGYTF,TGTGCCAGCAGCGAACAGGGGCCCTATGGCTACACCTTC
TRBV5-1,TRBJ2-5,-,TRBD1,CASRDDRGGVETQYF,TGCGCCAGCAGGGATGACAGGGGAGGTGTGGAGACCCAGTACTTC
TRBV4-3,TRBJ1-1,-,-,CASSRDFGNTEAFF,TGCGCCAGCAGCCGGGACTTTGGGAACACTGAAGCTTTCTTT
TRBV13,TRBJ2-5,-,-,CASSVSRGYQETQYF,TGTGCCAGCAGCGTATCGAGGGGGTACCAAGAGACCCAGTACTTC
TRBV15,TRBJ1-1,-,-,CATSRVGRNTEAFF,TGTGCCACCAGCAGAGTGGGCAGAAACACTGAAGCTTTCTTT
TRBV19,TRBJ1-1,few,TRBD1,CASSSRGTGGITEAFF,TGTGCCAGTAGTTCAAGAGGGACAGGGGGGATCACTGAAGCTTTCTTT
TRBV10-3,TRBJ1-2,-,TRBD1,CAISEGTGLSYGYTF,TGTGCCATCAGTGAAGGGACAGGGCTGAGCTATGGCTACACCTTC
TRBV5-4,TRBJ2-5,-,-,CASSLVASAQETQYF,TGTGCCAGCAGCTTGGTAGCCTCAGCCCAAGAGACCCAGTACTTC
TRBV5-6,TRBJ2-4,once,-,CASSLFNSQAKNIQYF,TGTGCCAGCAGCTTGTTTAACAGCCAAGCCAAAAACATTCAGTACTTC
TRBV5-1,TRBJ2-2,-,-,CASSPLGDTGELFF,TGCGCCAGCAGCCCCTTGGGCGACACCGGGGAGCTGTTTTTT
TRBV7-2,TRBJ2-7,-,-,CASSRTRQPAYEQYF,TGTGCCAGCAGCAGAACTCGACAGCCGGCCTACGAGCAGTACTTC
TRBV19,TRBJ1-2,-,-,CASSIESGSYGYTF,TGTGCCAGTAGTATTGAATCAGGATCGTATGGCTACACCTTC
TRBV5-1,TRBJ1-3,-,TRBD1,CASSLAQGAGNTIYF,TGCGCCAGCAGCTTAGCACAGGGGGCCGGGAACACCATATATTTT
TRBV6-5,TRBJ1-3,-,-,CATKKEGLGGNTIYF,TGTGCCACCAAGAAGGAGGGGTTAGGAGGAAACACCATATATTTT